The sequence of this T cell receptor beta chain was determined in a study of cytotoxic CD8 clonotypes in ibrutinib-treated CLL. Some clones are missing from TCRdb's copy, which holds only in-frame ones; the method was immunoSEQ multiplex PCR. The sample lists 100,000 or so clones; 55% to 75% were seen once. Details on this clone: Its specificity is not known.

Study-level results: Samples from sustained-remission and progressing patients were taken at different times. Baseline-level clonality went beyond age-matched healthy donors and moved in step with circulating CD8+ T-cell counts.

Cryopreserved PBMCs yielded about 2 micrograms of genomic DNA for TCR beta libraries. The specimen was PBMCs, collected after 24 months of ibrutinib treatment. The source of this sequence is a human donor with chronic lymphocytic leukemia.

In DNA, the CDR3 is TGTGCCAGCAGGACTCCGGGCTCAATGGAGCTGTTTTTT. This encodes CASRTPGSMELFF. The chain joins TRBV6-5 to TRBJ2-2; D not resolved. There are 13 residues in the CDR3. Trimming shortened V by 6 bases and J by 10 bases, and 15 bases separated the two germline ends. Germline CDR1 and CDR2: MNHEY and SVGAGI.